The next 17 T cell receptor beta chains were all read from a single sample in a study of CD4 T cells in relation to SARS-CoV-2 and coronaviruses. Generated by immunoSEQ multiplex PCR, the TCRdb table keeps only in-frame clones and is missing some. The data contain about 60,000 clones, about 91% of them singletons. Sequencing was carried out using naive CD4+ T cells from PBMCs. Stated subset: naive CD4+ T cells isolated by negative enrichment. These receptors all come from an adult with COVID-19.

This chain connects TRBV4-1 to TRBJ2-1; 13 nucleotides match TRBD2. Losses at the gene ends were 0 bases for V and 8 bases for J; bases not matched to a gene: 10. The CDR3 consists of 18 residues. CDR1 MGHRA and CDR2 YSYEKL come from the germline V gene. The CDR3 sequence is CASSQEGATSGRLDEQFF. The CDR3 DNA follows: TGCGCCAGCAGCCAAGAAGGGGCGACTAGCGGGAGGTTAGATGAGCAGTTCTTC.

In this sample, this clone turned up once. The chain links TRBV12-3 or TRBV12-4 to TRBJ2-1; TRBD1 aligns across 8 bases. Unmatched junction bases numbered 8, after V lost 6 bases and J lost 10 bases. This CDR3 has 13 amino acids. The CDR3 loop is CASSLDRGREQFF. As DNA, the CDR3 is TGTGCCAGCAGCCTAGACAGGGGAAGGGAGCAGTTCTTC.

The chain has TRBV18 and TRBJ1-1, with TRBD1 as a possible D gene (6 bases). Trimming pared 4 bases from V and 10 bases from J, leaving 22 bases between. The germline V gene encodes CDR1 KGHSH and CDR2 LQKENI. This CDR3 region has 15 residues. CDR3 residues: CASSRTVSEGRPAFF. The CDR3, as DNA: TGTGCCAGCTCACGGACAGTAAGTGAAGGCCGACCAGCTTTCTTT.

The CDR3 loop reads CAISSGVTEAFF. CDR3 bases: TGTGCCATCAGTTCGGGGGTCACTGAAGCTTTCTTT. V usage is TRBV10-3 and J usage is TRBJ1-1, with D perhaps matching TRBD1 (5 bases). Trimming stripped 5 bases from V and 4 bases from J, with 8 bases between. CDR1 and CDR2 (germline): ENHRY, SYGVKD. The CDR3 is made up of 12 amino acids.

CDR3 in amino acids: CASSQDKLRGDRTDHYGYTF. DNA for the CDR3: TGTGCCAGCAGCCAAGATAAGTTAAGGGGGGACAGGACCGATCACTATGGCTACACCTTC. V is TRBV3-1 (or the pseudogene TRBV3-2) and J is TRBJ1-2, with TRBD1 matching over 8 bases. CDR3 size: 20 residues. Trimming cost V 0 bases and J 3 bases; bases outside gene matches: 18. Germline lookup yields CDR1 LGHDT and CDR2 YNNKEL (reference sequence).

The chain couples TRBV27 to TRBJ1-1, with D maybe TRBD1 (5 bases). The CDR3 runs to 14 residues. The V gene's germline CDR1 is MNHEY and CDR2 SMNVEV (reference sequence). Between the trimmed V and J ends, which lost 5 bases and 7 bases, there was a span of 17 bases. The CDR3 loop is CASSNDGTGLEAFF. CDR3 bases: TGTGCCAGCAGTAATGACGGGACCGGCCTTGAAGCTTTCTTT.

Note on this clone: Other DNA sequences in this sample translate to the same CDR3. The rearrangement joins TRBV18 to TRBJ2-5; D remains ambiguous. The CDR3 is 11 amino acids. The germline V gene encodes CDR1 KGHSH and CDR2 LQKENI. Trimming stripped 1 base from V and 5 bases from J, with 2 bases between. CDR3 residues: CASSPRETQYF. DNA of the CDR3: TGTGCCAGCTCACCACGGGAGACCCAGTACTTC.

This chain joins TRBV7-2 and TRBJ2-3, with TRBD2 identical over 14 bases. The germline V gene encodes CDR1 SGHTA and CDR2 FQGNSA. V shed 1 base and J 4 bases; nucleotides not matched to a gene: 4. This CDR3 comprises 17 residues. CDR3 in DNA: TGTGCCAGCAGCTTAGTGGGGACTAGCGGGAGTGCAGATACGCAGTATTTT. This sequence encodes CASSLVGTSGSADTQYF.

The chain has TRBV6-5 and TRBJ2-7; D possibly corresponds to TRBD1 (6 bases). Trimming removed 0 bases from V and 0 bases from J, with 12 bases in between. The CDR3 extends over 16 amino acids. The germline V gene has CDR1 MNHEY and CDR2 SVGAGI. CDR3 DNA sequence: TGTGCCAGCAGTTACTCCGCCGACAGGAACTCCTACGAGCAGTACTTC. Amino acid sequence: CASSYSADRNSYEQYF.

The CDR3 spells CASSQSRREVGTEAFF. Written as DNA, the CDR3 is TGCGCCAGCAGTCAATCCAGGCGGGAGGTGGGCACTGAAGCTTTCTTT. The genes are TRBV23-1 and TRBJ1-1; D gene unclear. Being an ORF, TRBV23-1 has a function that is uncertain. This CDR3 is 16 amino acids long. The V end was cut by 0 bases, the J end by 4 bases, with 15 bases between.

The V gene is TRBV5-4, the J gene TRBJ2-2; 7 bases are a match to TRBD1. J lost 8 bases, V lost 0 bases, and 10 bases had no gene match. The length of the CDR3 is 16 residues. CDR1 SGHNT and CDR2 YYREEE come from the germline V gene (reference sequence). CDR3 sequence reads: CASSLALRQGTGELFF. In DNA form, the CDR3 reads TGTGCCAGCAGCTTGGCCTTAAGACAGGGAACGGGGGAGCTGTTTTTT. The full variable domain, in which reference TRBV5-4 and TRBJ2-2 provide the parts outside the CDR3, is ETGVTQSPTHLIKTRGQQVTLRCSSQSGHNTVSWYQQALGQGPQFIFQYYREEENGRGNFPPRFSGLQFPNYSSELNVNALELDDSALYLCASSLALRQGTGELFFGEGSRLTVL.

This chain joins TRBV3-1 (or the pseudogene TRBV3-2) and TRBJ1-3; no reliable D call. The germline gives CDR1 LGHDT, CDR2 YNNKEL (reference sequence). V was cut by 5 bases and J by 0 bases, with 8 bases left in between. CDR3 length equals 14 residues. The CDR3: CASSAANSGNTIYF. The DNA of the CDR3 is TGTGCCAGCAGCGCGGCAAACTCTGGAAACACCATATATTTT.

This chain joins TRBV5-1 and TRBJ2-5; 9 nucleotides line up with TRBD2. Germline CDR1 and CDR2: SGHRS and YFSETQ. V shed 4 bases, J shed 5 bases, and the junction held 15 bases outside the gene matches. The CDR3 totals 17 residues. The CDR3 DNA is TGCGCCAGCAGCCATTCGGGGGTAGCGGGAGTGCGGGAGACCCAGTACTTC. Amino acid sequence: CASSHSGVAGVRETQYF.

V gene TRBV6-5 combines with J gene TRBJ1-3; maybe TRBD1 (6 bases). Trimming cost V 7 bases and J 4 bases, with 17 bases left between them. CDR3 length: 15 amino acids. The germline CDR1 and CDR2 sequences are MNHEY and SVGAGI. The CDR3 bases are TGTGCCAGCACCTATATCGGGGGGGCGGGAAACACCATATATTTT. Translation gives CASTYIGGAGNTIYF.

The CDR3 reads CASSPSTWGYTF. The CDR3 coding sequence is TGTGCCAGCTCACCGTCTACTTGGGGCTACACCTTC. The chain recombines TRBV18 with TRBJ1-2, with no clear D. The CDR3 length is 12 residues. V was pared by 3 bases and J by 8 bases, with 10 bases between. The germline V gene has CDR1 KGHSH and CDR2 LQKENI.

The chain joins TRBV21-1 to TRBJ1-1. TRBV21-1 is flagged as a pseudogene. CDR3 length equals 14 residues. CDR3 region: CASSELDPGTEAFF. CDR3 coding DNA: TGTGCCAGCAGCGAGCTGGACCCCGGAACTGAAGCTTTCTTT.

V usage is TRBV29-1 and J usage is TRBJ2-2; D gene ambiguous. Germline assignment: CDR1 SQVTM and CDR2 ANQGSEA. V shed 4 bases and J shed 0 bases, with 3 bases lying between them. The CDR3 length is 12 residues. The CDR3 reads CSVVTNTGELFF. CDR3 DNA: TGCAGCGTTGTCACGAACACCGGGGAGCTGTTTTTT.